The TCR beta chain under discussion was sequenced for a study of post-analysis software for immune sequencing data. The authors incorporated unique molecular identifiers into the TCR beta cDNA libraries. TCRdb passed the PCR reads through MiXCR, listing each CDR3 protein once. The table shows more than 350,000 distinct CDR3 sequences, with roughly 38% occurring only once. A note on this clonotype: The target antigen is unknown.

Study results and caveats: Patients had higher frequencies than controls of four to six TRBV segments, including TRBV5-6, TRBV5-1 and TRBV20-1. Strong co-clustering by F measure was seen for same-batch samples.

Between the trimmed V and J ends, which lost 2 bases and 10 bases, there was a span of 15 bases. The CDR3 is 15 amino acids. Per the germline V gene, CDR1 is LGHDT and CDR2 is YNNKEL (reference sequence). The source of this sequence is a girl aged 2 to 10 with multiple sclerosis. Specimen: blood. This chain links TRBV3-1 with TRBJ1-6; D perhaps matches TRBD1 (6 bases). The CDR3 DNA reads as TGTGCCAGCAGCCAACCCCAGGGGAAGGGGTCACCCCTCCACTTT. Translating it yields CASSQPQGKGSPLHF.